This entry lists 20 T cell receptor beta chains sequenced from one sample in a study of blood T cell repertoires in COVID-19. The data were produced by immunoSEQ multiplex PCR, yet TCRdb's version contains in-frame clones alone and is incomplete. The table records 140,000 or so clones, over 70% of them present only once. The sequenced sample consisted of peripheral blood. The receptors here all came from an older woman with acute or convalescent COVID-19.

The chain employs TRBV7-2 and TRBJ1-4, with a possible D match to TRBD1 (6 bases). The germline CDR1 and CDR2 sequences are SGHTA and FQGNSA. The CDR3 is made up of 15 amino acids. Trimming left V 0 bases short and J 7 bases short, with 12 bases between. In DNA form, the CDR3 reads TGTGCCAGCAGCTTAGCAACAGGGCCCTCTGAAAAACTGTTTTTT. It yields the protein CASSLATGPSEKLFF.

This clone has more than one count but fewer than ten. The rearrangement links TRBV27 to TRBJ1-2, with D unclear. V was pared by 3 bases and J by 7 bases, with 12 bases between. The germline V gene has CDR1 MNHEY and CDR2 SMNVEV (reference sequence). This CDR3 comprises 13 residues. The CDR3 DNA follows: TGTGCCAGCAGTTTCCACCAACGCGGTGGCTACACCTTC. Translation gives CASSFHQRGGYTF.

This clone was observed a few times. The chain combines TRBV4-1 with TRBJ2-7; 11 nucleotides line up with TRBD2. Germline lookup yields CDR1 MGHRA and CDR2 YSYEKL. CDR3 size: 13 residues. J was trimmed by 8 bases and V by 4 bases; bases with no gene match: 4. CDR3 region: CASSPGLADKQYF. CDR3 nucleotides: TGCGCCAGCAGCCCGGGACTAGCGGATAAGCAGTACTTC.

This clone appeared once. The chain employs TRBV2 and TRBJ1-5; TRBD1 aligns across 10 bases. This CDR3 is built from 17 residues. The germline V gene encodes CDR1 SNHLY and CDR2 FYNNEI. J lost 7 bases, V lost 0 bases, and 9 bases had no gene match. The CDR3 loop reads CASSEAARTGGGQPQHF. The CDR3 nucleotides read TGTGCCAGCAGTGAAGCGGCCCGGACAGGGGGAGGGCAGCCCCAGCATTTT.

The gene calls are TRBV6-1 and TRBJ2-7, with D maybe TRBD2 (6 bases). The V gene's germline CDR1 is MNHNS and CDR2 SASEGT. The V and J ends lost 3 bases and 5 bases respectively, with 8 bases between them. The CDR3 is made up of 12 amino acids. CDR3 nucleotide sequence: TGTGCCAGCAGTGACCGGACTAACGAGCAGTACTTC. It codes for CASSDRTNEQYF.

This clone was counted only a few times. The V and J genes are TRBV4-1 and TRBJ2-7, with D possibly being TRBD2 (6 bases). CDR3 length: 16 amino acids. Per germline, CDR1 MGHRA and CDR2 YSYEKL. V lost 2 bases to trimming and J lost 4 bases, with 18 bases between them. CDR3 protein: CASSQIPGLAWYEQYF. The DNA of the CDR3 is TGCGCCAGCAGCCAAATACCGGGGCTAGCGTGGTACGAGCAGTACTTC.

This chain uses TRBV5-6 with TRBJ2-1, with 7 bases fitting TRBD2. Germline V gives CDR1 SGHDT, CDR2 YYEEEE. This CDR3 contains 12 residues. V gave up 2 bases and J gave up 13 bases; unmatched junction bases: 6. In DNA form, the CDR3 reads TGTGCCAGCAGCTTTTGGGGGGGTGGCCAGTTCTTC. It specifies CASSFWGGGQFF.

The rearrangement links TRBV3-1 (or the pseudogene TRBV3-2) to TRBJ1-1, with 10 bases aligning to TRBD1. Germline V CDR1 and CDR2: LGHDT, YNNKEL (reference sequence). With V trimmed by 5 bases and J by 5 bases, 8 bases remained unmatched. The CDR3 has 15 amino acids. The CDR3 region is CASSLTGGANTEAFF. Here the CDR3 DNA reads TGTGCCAGCAGCTTGACAGGGGGCGCAAATACTGAAGCTTTCTTT.

This chain connects TRBV5-1 to TRBJ2-1; 8 bases are a match to TRBD2. The V and J ends lost 6 bases and 13 bases, in that order; junction bases with no gene match: 12. The CDR3 loop spans 13 amino acids. CDR1 and CDR2 from the germline V gene are SGHRS and YFSETQ. The CDR3 protein is CASILKAGGQQFF. The CDR3 region has the DNA TGCGCCAGCATTCTAAAGGCGGGAGGTCAACAGTTCTTC.

The chain has TRBV19 and TRBJ2-7; perhaps TRBD1 as D (6 bases). Germline CDR1 is LNHDA and CDR2 is SQIVND (reference sequence). This CDR3 has 14 residues. V was cut by 1 base and J by 2 bases, with 9 bases left in between. Here the CDR3 DNA reads TGTGCCAGTAGTATAGGGGACAACACCTACGAGCAGTACTTC. Translated: CASSIGDNTYEQYF.

CDR3 loop: CASRPGQHYEQYF. The CDR3 bases are TGTGCCAGCAGGCCCGGACAGCACTACGAGCAGTACTTC. J is TRBJ2-7 and V is TRBV11-2, with D possibly being TRBD1 (6 bases). This CDR3 region has 13 residues. Germline V lookup: CDR1 SGHAT, CDR2 FQNNGV. V was cut by 6 bases and J by 3 bases, with 12 bases left in between.

The V gene is TRBV3-1 (or the pseudogene TRBV3-2), the J gene TRBJ1-4; 8 nucleotides match TRBD1. The junction had 0 bases not matched to a gene; V was cut back by 0 bases and J by 3 bases. The germline CDR1 and CDR2 sequences are LGHDT and YNNKEL (reference sequence). CDR3 length: 15 residues. CDR3 sequence (DNA): TGTGCCAGCAGCCAAGAACAGGGGGCTAATGAAAAACTGTTTTTT. Protein: CASSQEQGANEKLFF.

This chain joins TRBV30 and TRBJ2-6; TRBD1 might be the D (6 bases). Per germline, CDR1 GTSNPN and CDR2 SVGIG (reference sequence). Trimming pared 3 bases from V and 2 bases from J, leaving 17 bases between. The length of the CDR3 is 17 residues. The CDR3 nucleotides read TGTGCCTGGAGGTCGAGAACAGGGCCCACTGGGGCCAACGTCCTGACTTTC. Translating it yields CAWRSRTGPTGANVLTF.

The chain has TRBV9 and TRBJ1-4; 7 bases fit TRBD1. V lost 2 bases, J lost 6 bases, and 7 bases stayed unmatched. CDR3 length: 15 amino acids. Looked up from germline, CDR1 is SGDLS and CDR2 is YYNGEE. The CDR3 nucleotides are TGTGCCAGCAGCGTGAGTAGGGGGCGGGATGAAAAACTGTTTTTT. This sequence encodes CASSVSRGRDEKLFF.

This clone was observed a handful of times. The V and J genes are TRBV30 and TRBJ1-1; D not certain. Trimming left V 1 base short and J 6 bases short, with 12 bases between. The CDR3 is 13 amino acids. Germline values: CDR1 GTSNPN, CDR2 SVGIG (reference sequence). CDR3 protein: CAWSGSEWSEAFF. The CDR3 coding sequence is TGTGCCTGGAGTGGCTCGGAGTGGTCTGAAGCTTTCTTT.

The chain combines TRBV6-6 with TRBJ2-7; TRBD1 aligns across 7 bases. CDR1 is MNHNY and CDR2 is SVGAGI in the germline V gene (reference sequence). V lost 5 bases to trimming and J lost 5 bases; unmatched junction nucleotides: 18. The CDR3 is 17 amino acids. The DNA for the CDR3 is TGTGCCAGCAGTCTCGCTCGGACAGGACGTTTTGTGGACGAGCAGTACTTC. Its protein is CASSLARTGRFVDEQYF.

V usage is TRBV2 and J usage is TRBJ2-2, with unresolved D. V gave up 6 bases and J gave up 1 base, with 9 bases separating them. Per germline, CDR1 SNHLY and CDR2 FYNNEI. The CDR3 covers 14 residues. The CDR3 DNA follows: TGTGCCAGCAGGGAGCAAGGGAACACCGGGGAGCTGTTTTTT. This encodes CASREQGNTGELFF.

V and J are TRBV19 and TRBJ2-5; D is possibly TRBD2 (5 bases). Looked up from germline, CDR1 is LNHDA and CDR2 is SQIVND (reference sequence). CDR3 length: 14 amino acids. The V gene lost 3 bases and the J gene lost 5 bases, with 13 bases spanning the gap. The CDR3 sequence: CASSINLAPETQYF. CDR3 nucleotides: TGTGCCAGTAGTATCAACCTAGCACCGGAGACCCAGTACTTC.

A word on this clone: This specimen includes other DNA sequences encoding the same CDR3. The chain joins TRBV5-1 to TRBJ1-1; D is perhaps TRBD1 (6 bases). From germline, CDR1 is SGHRS and CDR2 YFSETQ. The CDR3 has 14 amino acids. Trimming took off 1 base at V and 4 bases at J, with 11 bases between the two ends. The DNA for the CDR3 is TGCGCCAGCAGCTTGCGCAGGGGCGCCACTGAAGCTTTCTTT. Its protein product is CASSLRRGATEAFF.

The chain couples TRBV12-3 or TRBV12-4 to TRBJ1-2; TRBD1 matches at 11 bases. The junction had 4 bases not matched to a gene; V was cut back by 6 bases and J by 7 bases. CDR3 length: 13 residues. The CDR3 region has the DNA TGTGCCAGCAGCCTGGGACAGGGGGGTGGCTACACCTTC. It specifies CASSLGQGGGYTF.